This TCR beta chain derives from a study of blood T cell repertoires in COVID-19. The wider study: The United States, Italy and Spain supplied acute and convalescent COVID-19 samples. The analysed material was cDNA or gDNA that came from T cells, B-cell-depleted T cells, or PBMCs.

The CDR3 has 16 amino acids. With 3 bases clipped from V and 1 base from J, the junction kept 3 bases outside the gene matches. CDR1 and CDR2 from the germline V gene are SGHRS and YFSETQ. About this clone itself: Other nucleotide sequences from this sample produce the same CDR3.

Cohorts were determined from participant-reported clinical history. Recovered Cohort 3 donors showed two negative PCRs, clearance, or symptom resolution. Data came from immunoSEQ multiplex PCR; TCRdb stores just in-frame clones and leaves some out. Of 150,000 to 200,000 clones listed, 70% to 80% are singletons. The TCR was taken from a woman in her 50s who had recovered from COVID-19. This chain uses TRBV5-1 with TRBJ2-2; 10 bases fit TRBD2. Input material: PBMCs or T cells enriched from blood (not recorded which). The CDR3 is CASSSLAGGNTGELFF. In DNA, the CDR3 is TGCGCCAGCAGCTCCTTAGCGGGAGGGAACACCGGGGAGCTGTTTTTT.